This T cell receptor (beta chain) was captured in a study of monozygotic twins with inflammatory bowel disease. Reanalyzing the 5' RACE reads, TCRdb keeps one entry per CDR3 protein, without DNA. The sample has fewer than 150,000 distinct CDR3 sequences. This TCR came from a human donor with ulcerative colitis or Crohn's disease, or a healthy co-twin of an affected twin (not recorded which). Input material: blood.

The CDR3 protein is CASRGTRLAGGLAGELFF. V is TRBV19 and J is TRBJ2-2; TCRdb names TRBD2, which stays unverified in the absence of DNA. This CDR3 spans 18 amino acids. Looked up from germline, CDR1 is LNHDA and CDR2 is SQIVND (reference sequence). Full variable domain (missing parts from reference TRBV19 and TRBJ2-2): DGGITQSPKYLFRKEGQNVTLSCEQNLNHDAMYWYRQDPGQGLRLIYYSQIVNDFQKGDIAEGYSVSREKKESFPLTVTSAQKNPTAFYLCASRGTRLAGGLAGELFFGEGSRLTVL.